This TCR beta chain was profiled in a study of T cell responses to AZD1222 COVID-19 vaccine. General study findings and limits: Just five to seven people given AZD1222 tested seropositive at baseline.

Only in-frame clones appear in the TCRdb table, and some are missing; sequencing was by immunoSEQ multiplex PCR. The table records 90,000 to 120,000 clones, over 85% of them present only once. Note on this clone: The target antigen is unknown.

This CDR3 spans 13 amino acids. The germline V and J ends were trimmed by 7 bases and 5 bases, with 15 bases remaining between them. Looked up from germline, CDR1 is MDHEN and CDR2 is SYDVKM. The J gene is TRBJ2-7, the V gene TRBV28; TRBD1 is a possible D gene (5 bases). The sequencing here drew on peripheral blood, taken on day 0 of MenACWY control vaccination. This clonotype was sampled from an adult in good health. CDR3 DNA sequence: TGTGCCAGCATCAAATCTTCAGGGAACGAGCAGTACTTC. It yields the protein CASIKSSGNEQYF.